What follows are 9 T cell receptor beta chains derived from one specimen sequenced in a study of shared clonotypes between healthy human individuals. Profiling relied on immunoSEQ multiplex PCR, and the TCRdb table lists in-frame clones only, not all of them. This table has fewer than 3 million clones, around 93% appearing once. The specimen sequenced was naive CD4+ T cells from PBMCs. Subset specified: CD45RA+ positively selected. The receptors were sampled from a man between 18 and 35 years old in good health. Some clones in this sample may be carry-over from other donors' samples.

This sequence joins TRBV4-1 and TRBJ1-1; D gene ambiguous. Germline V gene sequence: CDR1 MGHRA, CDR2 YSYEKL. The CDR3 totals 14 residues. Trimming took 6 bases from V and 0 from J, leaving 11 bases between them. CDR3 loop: CASRQPGVNTEAFF. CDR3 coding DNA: TGCGCCAGCAGGCAACCGGGAGTGAACACTGAAGCTTTCTTT.

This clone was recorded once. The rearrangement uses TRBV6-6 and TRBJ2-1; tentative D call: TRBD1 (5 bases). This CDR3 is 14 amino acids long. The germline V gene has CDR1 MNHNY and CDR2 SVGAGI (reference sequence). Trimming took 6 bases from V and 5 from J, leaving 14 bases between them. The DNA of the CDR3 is TGTGCCAGCAGCCGGCCGACAGAGAACAATGAGCAGTTCTTC. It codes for CASSRPTENNEQFF.

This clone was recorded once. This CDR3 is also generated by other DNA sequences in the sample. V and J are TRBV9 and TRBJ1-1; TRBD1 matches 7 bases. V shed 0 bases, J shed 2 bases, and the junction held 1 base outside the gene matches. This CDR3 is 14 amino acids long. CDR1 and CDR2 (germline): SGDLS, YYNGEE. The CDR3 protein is CASSVGTGNTEAFF. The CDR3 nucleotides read TGTGCCAGCAGCGTAGGGACAGGTAACACTGAAGCTTTCTTT.

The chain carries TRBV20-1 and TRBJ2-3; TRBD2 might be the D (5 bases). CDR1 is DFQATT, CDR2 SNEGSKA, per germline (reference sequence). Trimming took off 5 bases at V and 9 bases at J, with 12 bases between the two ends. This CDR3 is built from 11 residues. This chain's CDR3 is CSAATSTTQYF. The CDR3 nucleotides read TGCAGTGCTGCCACTAGTACGACGCAGTATTTT.

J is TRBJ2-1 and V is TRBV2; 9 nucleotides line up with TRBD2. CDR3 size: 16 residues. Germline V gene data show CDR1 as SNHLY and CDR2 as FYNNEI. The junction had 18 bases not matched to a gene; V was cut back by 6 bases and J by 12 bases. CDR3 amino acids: CASRLNPLLAGVGQFF. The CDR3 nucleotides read TGTGCCAGCAGACTTAACCCGCTTTTAGCGGGAGTCGGGCAGTTCTTC.

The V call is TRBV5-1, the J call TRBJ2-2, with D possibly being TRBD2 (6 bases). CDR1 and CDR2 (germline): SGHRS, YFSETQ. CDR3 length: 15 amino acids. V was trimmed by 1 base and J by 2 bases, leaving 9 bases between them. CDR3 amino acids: CASSLWEANTGELFF. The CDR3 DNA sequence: TGCGCCAGCAGCTTGTGGGAGGCAAACACCGGGGAGCTGTTTTTT. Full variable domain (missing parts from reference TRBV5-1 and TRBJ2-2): KAGVTQTPRYLIKTRGQQVTLSCSPISGHRSVSWYQQTPGQGLQFLFEYFSETQRNKGNFPGRFSGRQFSNSRSEMNVSTLELGDSALYLCASSLWEANTGELFFGEGSRLTVL.

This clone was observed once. CDR3 sequence (DNA): TGTGCCATCAGTGACCCGACTAGCGGGAGAGGGCATGAGCAGTTCTTC. Protein: CAISDPTSGRGHEQFF. The V and J genes are TRBV10-3 and TRBJ2-1; 12 nucleotides agree with TRBD2. Germline CDR1 is ENHRY and CDR2 is SYGVKD. J lost 8 bases, V lost 3 bases, and 8 bases had no gene match. The length of the CDR3 is 16 residues.

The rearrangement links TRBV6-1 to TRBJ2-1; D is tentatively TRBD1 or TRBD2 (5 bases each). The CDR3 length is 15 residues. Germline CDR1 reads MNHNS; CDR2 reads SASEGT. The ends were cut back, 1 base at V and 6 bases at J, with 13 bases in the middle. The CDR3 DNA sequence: TGTGCCAGCAGTGAAGGAGGGACCCGTGTCAATGAGCAGTTCTTC. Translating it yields CASSEGGTRVNEQFF.

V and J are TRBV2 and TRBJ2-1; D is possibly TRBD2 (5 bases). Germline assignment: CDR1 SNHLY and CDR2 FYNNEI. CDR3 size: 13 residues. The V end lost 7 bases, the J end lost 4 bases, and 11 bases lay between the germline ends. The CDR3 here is CASIRGEYNEQFF. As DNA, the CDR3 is TGTGCCAGCATCCGGGGAGAGTACAATGAGCAGTTCTTC.